These 14 T cell receptor beta chains were sequenced from one sample in a study of T cell responses to AZD1222 COVID-19 vaccine. Produced via immunoSEQ multiplex PCR; TCRdb's table is partial and in-frame only. Of tens of thousands of clones in the sample, about 92% were seen once. The sequencing here drew on peripheral blood, taken on day 0 of AZD1222 vaccination. The receptors derive from an adult in good health.

This clone came up once. The chain couples TRBV2 to TRBJ1-5; D not resolved. The length of the CDR3 is 12 residues. Looked up from germline, CDR1 is SNHLY and CDR2 is FYNNEI. The V gene lost 4 bases and the J gene lost 7 bases, with 8 bases spanning the gap. CDR3 protein: CASSVRNQPQHF. Written as DNA, the CDR3 is TGTGCCAGCAGTGTTAGGAACCAGCCCCAGCATTTT. Together with reference TRBV2 and TRBJ1-5, the CDR3 gives the full variable domain: EPEVTQTPSHQVTQMGQEVILRCVPISNHLYFYWYRQILGQKVEFLVSFYNNEISEKSEIFDDQFSVERPDGSNFTLKIRSTKLEDSAMYFCASSVRNQPQHFGDGTRLSIL.

In this sample, this clone turned up once. V usage is TRBV7-2 and J usage is TRBJ1-2; D might be TRBD1 (5 bases). The CDR3 runs to 15 residues. V was clipped by 5 bases and J by 8 bases, with 21 bases between them. Germline values: CDR1 SGHTA, CDR2 FQGNSA. The CDR3 DNA follows: TGTGCCAGCAGCCTACTGGGACGAAGGAAGAGCGGCTACACCTTC. Its translation is CASSLLGRRKSGYTF.

The rearrangement joins TRBV2 to TRBJ1-3; D not certain. V lost 4 bases and J 0 bases, leaving 4 bases between the germline ends. The germline V gene encodes CDR1 SNHLY and CDR2 FYNNEI. There are 13 residues in the CDR3. The chain's CDR3 is CASSGSSGNTIYF. The CDR3, as DNA: TGTGCCAGCAGTGGGAGCTCTGGAAACACCATATATTTT.

This chain's CDR3 is CASRDRVSNQPQHF. CDR3 nucleotide sequence: TGTGCCAGCAGGGACAGGGTTAGCAATCAGCCCCAGCATTTT. This chain uses TRBV6-5 with TRBJ1-5, with TRBD1 matching 8 bases. The ends lost 6 bases at V and 0 bases at J; junction bases unmatched: 1. Germline V gene data show CDR1 as MNHEY and CDR2 as SVGAGI. The CDR3 contains 14 residues.

The V call is TRBV21-1, the J call TRBJ1-2; the table's D call, TRBD1, was not checked against the DNA. TRBV21-1 is annotated as a pseudogene. The CDR3 spans 13 residues. CDR3 coding DNA: TGTGCCAGCAGCACGAAGGGGGCCGGCGGCTACACCTTC. Translated: CASSTKGAGGYTF.

V usage is TRBV7-2 and J usage is TRBJ2-1; D perhaps matches TRBD2 (5 bases). V shed 4 bases and J shed 9 bases, with 7 bases lying between them. The germline gives CDR1 SGHTA, CDR2 FQGNSA. The CDR3 consists of 11 residues. This CDR3 reads CASSWSGEQFF. As DNA, the CDR3 is TGTGCCAGCAGCTGGAGCGGTGAGCAGTTCTTC.

This clone was detected a few times. The J gene is TRBJ1-1, the V gene TRBV2; D is uncertain. Germline-derived CDR1 and CDR2 are SNHLY and FYNNEI. The CDR3 is 12 amino acids. With 6 bases removed from V and 3 bases from J, the gap between germline ends came to 8 bases. The CDR3 region is CASSPYDTEAFF. The CDR3 coding sequence is TGTGCCAGCAGCCCATATGACACTGAAGCTTTCTTT.

This CDR3 reads CASSLRQGKGEKLFF. For the CDR3, the DNA is TGTGCCAGTAGTCTTCGACAGGGAAAAGGTGAAAAACTGTTTTTT. The chain combines TRBV19 with TRBJ1-4; TRBD1 matches 7 bases. Germline V gene sequence: CDR1 LNHDA, CDR2 SQIVND (reference sequence). V lost 5 bases to trimming and J lost 7 bases; unmatched junction nucleotides: 10. The CDR3 runs 15 residues. Based on the CDR3 plus reference TRBV19 and TRBJ1-4, the full variable domain is DGGITQSPKYLFRKEGQNVTLSCEQNLNHDAMYWYRQDPGQGLRLIYYSQIVNDFQKGDIAEGYSVSREKKESFPLTVTSAQKNPTAFYLCASSLRQGKGEKLFFGSGTQLSVL.

V is TRBV7-3 and J is TRBJ1-2; perhaps TRBD1 as D (5 bases). CDR3 length equals 13 residues. V lost 2 bases and J lost 1, with 5 bases in between. Germline values: CDR1 SGHTA, CDR2 FQGTGA. This CDR3 is CASSLDSNYGYTF. In DNA, the CDR3 is TGTGCCAGCAGCTTAGACAGTAACTATGGCTACACCTTC.

J is TRBJ1-1 and V is TRBV29-1, with unresolved D. Trimming took 4 bases from V and 3 from J, leaving 12 bases between them. The CDR3 loop spans 13 amino acids. In germline, CDR1 is SQVTM, CDR2 ANQGSEA. The CDR3 DNA is TGCAGCGTTGTTGTCTATGTGGACACTGAAGCTTTCTTT. It translates to CSVVVYVDTEAFF.

The gene calls are TRBV19 and TRBJ1-1; unclear D gene. CDR1 is LNHDA, CDR2 SQIVND, per germline (reference sequence). Trimming removed 5 bases from V and 5 bases from J, with 9 bases in between. The CDR3 has 12 residues. This CDR3 is CASSGRPTEAFF. The CDR3 bases are TGTGCCAGTAGTGGCAGGCCTACTGAAGCTTTCTTT.

This chain uses TRBV5-6 with TRBJ1-1; the D is unclear. Trimming stripped 7 bases from V and 6 bases from J, with 10 bases between. Germline V gene lookup returns CDR1 SGHDT and CDR2 YYEEEE. This CDR3 spans 11 amino acids. This chain's CDR3 is CASSGFSEAFF. CDR3 nucleotide sequence: TGTGCCAGCTCCGGGTTTTCTGAAGCTTTCTTT.

The chain has TRBV7-2 and TRBJ2-1, with a possible D match to TRBD2 (6 bases). The ends were cut back, 1 base at V and 7 bases at J, with 8 bases in the middle. From germline, CDR1 is SGHTA and CDR2 FQGNSA. The CDR3 extends over 13 amino acids. As DNA, the CDR3 is TGTGCCAGCAGCTTAGGCGGGGTGAATGAGCAGTTCTTC. Translated, it gives CASSLGGVNEQFF.

The chain couples TRBV29-1 to TRBJ1-2; tentative D call: TRBD1 (5 bases). Germline V gene sequence: CDR1 SQVTM, CDR2 ANQGSEA. The CDR3 covers 12 residues. With 7 bases removed from V and 7 bases from J, the gap between germline ends came to 16 bases. CDR3 nucleotide sequence: TGCAGCGCGATTCGACAGATAAGTGGCTACACCTTC. Protein: CSAIRQISGYTF.